This TCR beta chain was recorded in a study of blood T cell repertoires in COVID-19. Clones were sequenced by immunoSEQ multiplex PCR, and TCRdb holds only the in-frame ones, with some missing. The sample lists roughly 200,000 clones; almost 90% were seen once. Germline CDR1 is SGHRS and CDR2 is YFSETQ. The CDR3 has 13 residues. Trimming stripped 6 bases from V and 0 bases from J, with 7 bases between. Sequenced: peripheral blood. This clonotype was sampled from a man between 18 and 35 years old with active or convalescent COVID-19. The V gene is TRBV5-1, the J gene TRBJ1-3, with unresolved D. CDR3 loop: CASKQSSGNTIYF. CDR3 bases: TGCGCCAGCAAACAGAGCTCTGGAAACACCATATATTTT.